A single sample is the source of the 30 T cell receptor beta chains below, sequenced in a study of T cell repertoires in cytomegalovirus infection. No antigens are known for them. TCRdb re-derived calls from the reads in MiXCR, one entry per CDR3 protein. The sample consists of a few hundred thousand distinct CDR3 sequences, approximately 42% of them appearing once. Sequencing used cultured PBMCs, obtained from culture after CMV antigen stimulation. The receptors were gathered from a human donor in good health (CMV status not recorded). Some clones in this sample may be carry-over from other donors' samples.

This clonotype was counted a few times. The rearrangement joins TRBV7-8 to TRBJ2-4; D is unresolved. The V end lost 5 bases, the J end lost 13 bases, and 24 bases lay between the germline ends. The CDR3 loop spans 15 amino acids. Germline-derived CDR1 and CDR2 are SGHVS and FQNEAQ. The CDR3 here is CASSETVDPQQRQYF. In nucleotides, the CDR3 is TGTGCCAGCAGCGAAACAGTCGATCCCCAACAAAGGCAGTACTTC. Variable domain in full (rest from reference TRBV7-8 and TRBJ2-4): GAGVSQSPRYKVAKRGQDVALRCDPISGHVSLFWYQQALGQGPEFLTYFQNEAQLDKSGLPSDRFFAERPEGSVSTLKIQRTQQEDSAVYLCASSETVDPQQRQYFGAGTRLSVL.

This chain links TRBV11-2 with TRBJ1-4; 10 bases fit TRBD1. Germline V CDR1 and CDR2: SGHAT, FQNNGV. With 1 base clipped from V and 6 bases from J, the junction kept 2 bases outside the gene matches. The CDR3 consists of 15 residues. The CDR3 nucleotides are TGTGCCAGCAGCTTAGGGGGGACAGGGGATGAAAAACTGTTTTTT. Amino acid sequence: CASSLGGTGDEKLFF.

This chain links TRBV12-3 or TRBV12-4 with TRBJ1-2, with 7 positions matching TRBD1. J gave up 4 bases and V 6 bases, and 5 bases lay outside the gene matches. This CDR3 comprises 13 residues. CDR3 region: CASSPQGFYGYTF. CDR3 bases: TGTGCCAGCAGCCCACAGGGGTTCTATGGCTACACCTTC.

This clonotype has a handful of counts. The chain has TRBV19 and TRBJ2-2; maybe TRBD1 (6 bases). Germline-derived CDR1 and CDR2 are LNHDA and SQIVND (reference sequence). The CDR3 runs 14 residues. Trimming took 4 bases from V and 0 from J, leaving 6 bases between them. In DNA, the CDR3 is TGTGCCAGTAGTAAGGGGGCGAACACCGGGGAGCTGTTTTTT. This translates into CASSKGANTGELFF.

CDR3 amino acids: CASSYPSPPHEQFF. CDR3 nucleotide sequence: TGTGCCAGCAGCTACCCCTCTCCCCCCCATGAGCAGTTCTTC. The chain links TRBV7-4 to TRBJ2-1; no firm D call. Germline V CDR1 and CDR2: SGHVT, SQSDAQ. This CDR3 is built from 14 residues. The ends were cut back, 4 bases at V and 8 bases at J, with 15 bases in the middle.

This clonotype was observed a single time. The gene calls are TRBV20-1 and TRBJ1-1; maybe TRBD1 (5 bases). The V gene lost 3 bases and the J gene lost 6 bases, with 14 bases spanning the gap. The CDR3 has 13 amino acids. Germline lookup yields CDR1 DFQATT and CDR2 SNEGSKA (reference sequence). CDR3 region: CSASRQGGAEAFF. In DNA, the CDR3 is TGCAGTGCTAGTAGGCAGGGAGGGGCTGAAGCTTTCTTT.

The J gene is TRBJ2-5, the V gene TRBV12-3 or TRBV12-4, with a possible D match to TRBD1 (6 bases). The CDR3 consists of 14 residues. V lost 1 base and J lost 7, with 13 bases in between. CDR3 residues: CASSLGPSRGTQYF. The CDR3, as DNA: TGTGCCAGCAGTTTAGGACCCTCCAGGGGGACCCAGTACTTC.

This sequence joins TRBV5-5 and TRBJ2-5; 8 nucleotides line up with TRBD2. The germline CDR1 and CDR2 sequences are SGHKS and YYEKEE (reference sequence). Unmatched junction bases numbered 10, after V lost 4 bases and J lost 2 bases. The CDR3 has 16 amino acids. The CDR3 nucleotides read TGTGCCAGCAGCCCCGGACTGACTAGCGCGCAAGAGACCCAGTACTTC. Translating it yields CASSPGLTSAQETQYF.

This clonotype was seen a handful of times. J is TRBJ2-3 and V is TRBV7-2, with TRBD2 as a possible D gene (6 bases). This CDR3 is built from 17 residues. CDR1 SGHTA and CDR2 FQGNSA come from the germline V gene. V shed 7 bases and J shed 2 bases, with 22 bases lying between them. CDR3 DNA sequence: TGTGCCAGCACCCTCGGAGGCGGGGCGAGCTACACAGATACGCAGTATTTT. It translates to CASTLGGGASYTDTQYF.

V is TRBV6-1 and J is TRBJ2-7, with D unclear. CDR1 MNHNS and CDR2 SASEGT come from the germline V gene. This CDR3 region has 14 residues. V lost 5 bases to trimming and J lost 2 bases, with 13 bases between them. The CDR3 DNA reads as TGTGCCAGCAGTTTTACCGGCAGCACCTACGAGCAGTACTTC. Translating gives CASSFTGSTYEQYF.

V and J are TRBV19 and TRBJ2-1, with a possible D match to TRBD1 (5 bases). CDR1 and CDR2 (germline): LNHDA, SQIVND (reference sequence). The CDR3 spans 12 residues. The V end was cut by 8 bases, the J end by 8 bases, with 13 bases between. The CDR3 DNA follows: TGTGCCAGTGGCCGGACCAGGGATGAGCAGTTCTTC. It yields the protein CASGRTRDEQFF.

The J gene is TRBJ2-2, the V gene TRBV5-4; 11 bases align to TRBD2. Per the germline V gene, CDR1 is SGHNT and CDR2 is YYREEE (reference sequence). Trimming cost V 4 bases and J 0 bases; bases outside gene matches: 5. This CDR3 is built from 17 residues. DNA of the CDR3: TGTGCCAGCAGCGGAGGGACTAGCGGTGCGAACACCGGGGAGCTGTTTTTT. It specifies CASSGGTSGANTGELFF.

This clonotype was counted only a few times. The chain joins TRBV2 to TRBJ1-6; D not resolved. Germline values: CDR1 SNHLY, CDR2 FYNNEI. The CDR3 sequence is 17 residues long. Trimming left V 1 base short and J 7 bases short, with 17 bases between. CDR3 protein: CASSEGRGSYFNSPLHF. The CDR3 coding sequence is TGTGCCAGCAGTGAAGGGCGCGGGAGTTATTTCAATTCACCCCTCCACTTT.

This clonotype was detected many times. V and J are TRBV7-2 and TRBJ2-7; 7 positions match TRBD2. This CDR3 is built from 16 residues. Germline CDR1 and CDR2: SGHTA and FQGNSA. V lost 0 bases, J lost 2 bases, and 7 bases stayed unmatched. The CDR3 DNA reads TGTGCCAGCAGCTTAGCTCCAGCGGGGCAAACCTACGAGCAGTACTTC. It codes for CASSLAPAGQTYEQYF.

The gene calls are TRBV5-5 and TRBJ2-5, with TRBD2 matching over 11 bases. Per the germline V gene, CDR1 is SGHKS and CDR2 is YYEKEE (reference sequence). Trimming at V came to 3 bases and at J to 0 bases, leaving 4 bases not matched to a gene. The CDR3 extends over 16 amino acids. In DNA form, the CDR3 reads TGTGCCAGCAGCTCTCGACTAGCGGGGTACCAAGAGACCCAGTACTTC. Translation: CASSSRLAGYQETQYF. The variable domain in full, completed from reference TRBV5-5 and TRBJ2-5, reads DAGVTQSPTHLIKTRGQQVTLRCSPISGHKSVSWYQQVLGQGPQFIFQYYEKEERGRGNFPDRFSARQFPNYSSELNVNALLLGDSALYLCASSSRLAGYQETQYFGPGTRLLVL.

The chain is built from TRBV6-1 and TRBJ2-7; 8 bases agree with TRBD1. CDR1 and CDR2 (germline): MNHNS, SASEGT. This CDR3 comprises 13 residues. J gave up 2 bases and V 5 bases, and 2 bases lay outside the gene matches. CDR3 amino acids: CASSIQGAYEQYF. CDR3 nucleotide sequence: TGTGCCAGCAGTATACAGGGGGCCTACGAGCAGTACTTC.

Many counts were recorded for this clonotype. Written as DNA, the CDR3 is TGTGCCAGCAGCGTCGGACCTGGTCCCAATCAGCCCCAGCATTTT. Amino acid sequence: CASSVGPGPNQPQHF. V is TRBV7-2 and J is TRBJ1-5, with unresolved D. The CDR3 is 15 residues long. The V end lost 5 bases, the J end lost 3 bases, and 14 bases lay between the germline ends. Germline V gene data show CDR1 as SGHTA and CDR2 as FQGNSA.

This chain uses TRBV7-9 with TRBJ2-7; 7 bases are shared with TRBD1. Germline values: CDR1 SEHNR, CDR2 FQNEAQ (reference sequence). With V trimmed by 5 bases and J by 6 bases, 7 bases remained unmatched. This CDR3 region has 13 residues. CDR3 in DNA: TGTGCCAGCAGCCTAAGGACAGGAACCGAGCAGTACTTC. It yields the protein CASSLRTGTEQYF.

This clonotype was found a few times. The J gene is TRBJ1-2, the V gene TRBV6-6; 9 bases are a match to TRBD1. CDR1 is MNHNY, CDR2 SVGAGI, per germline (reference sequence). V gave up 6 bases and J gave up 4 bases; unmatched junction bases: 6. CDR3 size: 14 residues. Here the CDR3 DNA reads TGTGCCAGCAGGAATACAGGGGGCGGCTATGGCTACACCTTC. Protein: CASRNTGGGYGYTF.

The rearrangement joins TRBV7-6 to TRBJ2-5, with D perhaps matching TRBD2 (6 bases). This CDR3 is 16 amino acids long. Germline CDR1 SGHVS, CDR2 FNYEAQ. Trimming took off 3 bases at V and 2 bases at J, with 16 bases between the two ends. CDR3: CASSFFFRDSQETQYF. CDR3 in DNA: TGTGCCAGCAGCTTCTTTTTCCGGGACTCTCAAGAGACCCAGTACTTC.

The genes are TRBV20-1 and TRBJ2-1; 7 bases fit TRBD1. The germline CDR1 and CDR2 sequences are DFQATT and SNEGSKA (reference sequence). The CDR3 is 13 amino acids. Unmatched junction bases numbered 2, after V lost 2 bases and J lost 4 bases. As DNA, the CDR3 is TGCAGTGCTAGAACGGACAGGTACAATGAGCAGTTCTTC. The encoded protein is CSARTDRYNEQFF.

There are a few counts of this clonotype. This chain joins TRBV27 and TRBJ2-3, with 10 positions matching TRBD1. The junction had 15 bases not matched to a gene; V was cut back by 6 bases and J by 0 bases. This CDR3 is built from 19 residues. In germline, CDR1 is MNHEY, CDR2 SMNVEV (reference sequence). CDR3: CASSSLGQGEWSSTDTQYF. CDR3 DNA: TGTGCCAGCAGCAGCCTTGGACAGGGGGAGTGGAGCAGCACAGATACGCAGTATTTT.

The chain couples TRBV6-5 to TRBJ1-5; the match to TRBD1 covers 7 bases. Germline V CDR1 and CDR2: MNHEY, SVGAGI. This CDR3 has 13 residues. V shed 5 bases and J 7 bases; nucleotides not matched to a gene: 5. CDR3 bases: TGTGCCAGCAGTGGCGACAGGGAACAGCCCCAGCATTTT. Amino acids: CASSGDREQPQHF.

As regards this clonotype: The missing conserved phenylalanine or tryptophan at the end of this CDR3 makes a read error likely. CDR3 DNA sequence: TGTGCCAGCAGCTTAATTCCGAGGGAGATTGAGCAGTTCTTA. Translating gives CASSLIPREIEQFL. The chain uses TRBV7-2 and TRBJ2-1, with D perhaps matching TRBD2 (5 bases). The V gene lost 2 bases and the J gene lost 9 bases, with 14 bases spanning the gap. CDR1 is SGHTA and CDR2 is FQGNSA in the germline V gene. This CDR3 has 14 residues.

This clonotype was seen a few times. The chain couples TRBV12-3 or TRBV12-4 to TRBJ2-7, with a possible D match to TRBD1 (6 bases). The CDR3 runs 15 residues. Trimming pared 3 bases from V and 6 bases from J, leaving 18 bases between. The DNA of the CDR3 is TGTGCCAGCAGTTTGTTGGCAGGGGTCCCCCTCGAGCAGTACTTC. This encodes CASSLLAGVPLEQYF.

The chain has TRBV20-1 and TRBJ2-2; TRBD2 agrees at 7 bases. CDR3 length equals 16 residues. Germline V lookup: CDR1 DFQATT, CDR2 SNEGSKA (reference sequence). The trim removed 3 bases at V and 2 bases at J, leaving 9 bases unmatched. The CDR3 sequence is CSARGPGRRNTGELFF. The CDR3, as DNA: TGCAGTGCTAGGGGGCCCGGGAGGAGAAACACCGGGGAGCTGTTTTTT.

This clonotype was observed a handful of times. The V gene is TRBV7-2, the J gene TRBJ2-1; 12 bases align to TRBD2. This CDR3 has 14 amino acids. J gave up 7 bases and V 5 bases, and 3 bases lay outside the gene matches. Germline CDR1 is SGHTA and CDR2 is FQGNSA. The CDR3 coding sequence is TGTGCCAGCAGCGGGACTAGCGGGTATAATGAGCAGTTCTTC. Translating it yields CASSGTSGYNEQFF.

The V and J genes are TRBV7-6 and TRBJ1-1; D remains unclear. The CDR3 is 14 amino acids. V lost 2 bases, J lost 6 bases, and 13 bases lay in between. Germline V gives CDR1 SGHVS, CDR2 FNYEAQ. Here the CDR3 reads CASSLYGRRAEAFF. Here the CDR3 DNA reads TGTGCCAGCAGCTTATATGGCAGGAGGGCTGAAGCTTTCTTT.

CDR3 residues: CASSLARGGNEKLFF. The CDR3 region has the DNA TGTGCCAGCAGCTTAGCCAGGGGGGGGAATGAAAAACTGTTTTTT. J is TRBJ1-4 and V is TRBV7-6; 7 nucleotides match TRBD1. CDR1 is SGHVS, CDR2 FNYEAQ, per germline. The length of the CDR3 is 15 residues. Unmatched junction bases numbered 3, after V lost 0 bases and J lost 5 bases.

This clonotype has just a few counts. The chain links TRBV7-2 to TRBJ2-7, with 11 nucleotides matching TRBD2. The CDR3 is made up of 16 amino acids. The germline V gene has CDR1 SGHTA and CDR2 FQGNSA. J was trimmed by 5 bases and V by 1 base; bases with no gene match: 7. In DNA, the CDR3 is TGTGCCAGCAGCTTAGGGCTAGCGGGGGGCCTCGACGAGCAGTACTTC. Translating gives CASSLGLAGGLDEQYF.